The table lists the clone carrying this T cell receptor beta chain with a few counts. This entry is derived from a study of T-cell memory formation after mild COVID-19. Overall study: Largely donor-specific sequence clusters came from two donors.

Amplification by 5'RACE using constant-segment primers produced TCR alpha and TCR beta cDNA libraries that carried sample barcodes and UMIs. From the 5' RACE reads, TCRdb called clonotypes with MiXCR, one entry per CDR3 protein. Seen here are around 400,000 distinct CDR3 sequences, approximately 24% observed once, and the top ten hold 7.5% to 10%. CDR3 length: 15 residues. The germline V gene encodes CDR1 MNHEY and CDR2 SVGEGT. V lost 4 bases to trimming and J lost 10 bases; unmatched junction nucleotides: 10. The sequence derives from an adult woman who had mild COVID-19 (a few samples of this study predate the infection). Cell type and time point are not known. This chain uses TRBV6-2 or TRBV6-3 with TRBJ1-5; 10 bases are shared with TRBD1. Sequenced sample: PBMCs or a T cell subset sorted from them (not recorded which). CDR3: CASSSSGTGAQPQHF. CDR3 sequence (DNA): TGTGCCAGCAGTTCTTCCGGGACAGGGGCGCAACCCCAGCATTTT.